The sequence of this T cell receptor (beta chain) was determined in a study of blood T cell repertoires in COVID-19. Study information: Collection of acute and convalescent COVID-19 samples took place in the United States, Italy and Spain. Sample material is recorded as cDNA or gDNA derived from T cells, B-cell-depleted T cells, or PBMCs.

This clone was detected only a few times. The CDR3 extends over 15 amino acids. Germline CDR1 is LGHNA and CDR2 is YNFKEQ. Trimming shortened V by 0 bases and J by 6 bases, and 12 bases separated the two germline ends. Those who participated ranged in age from roughly 18 to 89 years and resided in about two dozen US areas. Per the authors' pipeline: Amplified reference gene primers provided the basis for estimating nucleated cell counts. Data came from immunoSEQ multiplex PCR; TCRdb stores just in-frame clones and leaves some out. The V and J calls and clone size were taken over from that table, and D and trimming were inferred from the DNA. The sample contains about 370,000 clones, over 75% of which appear only once.

The chain links TRBV4-2 to TRBJ1-5, with a tentative D call TRBD1 (5 bases). The sample comprised PBMCs or T cells enriched from blood (not recorded which). This TCR was sampled from a young man who had recovered from COVID-19. CDR3: CASSQEGGGTQPQHF. Here the CDR3 DNA reads TGTGCCAGCAGCCAAGAGGGGGGGGGTACTCAGCCCCAGCATTTT.